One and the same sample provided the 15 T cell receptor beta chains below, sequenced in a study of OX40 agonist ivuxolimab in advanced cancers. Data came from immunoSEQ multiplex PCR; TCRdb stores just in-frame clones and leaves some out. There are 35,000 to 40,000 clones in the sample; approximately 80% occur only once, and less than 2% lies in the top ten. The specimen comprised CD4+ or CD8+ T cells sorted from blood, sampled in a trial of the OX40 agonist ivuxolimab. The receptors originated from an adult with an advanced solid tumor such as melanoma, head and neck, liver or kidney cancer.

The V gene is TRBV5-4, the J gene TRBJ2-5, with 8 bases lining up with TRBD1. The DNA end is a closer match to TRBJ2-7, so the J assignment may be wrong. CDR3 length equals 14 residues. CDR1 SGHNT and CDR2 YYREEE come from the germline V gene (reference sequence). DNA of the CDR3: TGTGCCAGCAGCCGGACAGGGCTCGCCTACGAGCAGTACTTC. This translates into CASSRTGLAYEQYF.

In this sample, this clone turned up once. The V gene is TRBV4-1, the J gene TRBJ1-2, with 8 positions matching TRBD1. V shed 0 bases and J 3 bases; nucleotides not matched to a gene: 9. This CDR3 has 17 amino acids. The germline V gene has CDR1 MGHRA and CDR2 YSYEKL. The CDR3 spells CASSQDLGMTGDYGYTF. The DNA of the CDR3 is TGCGCCAGCAGCCAAGATTTGGGAATGACAGGGGACTATGGCTACACCTTC.

The CDR3 loop reads CATSGPVSYEQYF. CDR3 nucleotide sequence: TGTGCCACCAGCGGGCCAGTGTCCTACGAGCAGTACTTC. V usage is TRBV15 and J usage is TRBJ2-7; D remains unclear. The ends were cut back, 5 bases at V and 1 base at J, with 9 bases in the middle. The germline CDR1 and CDR2 sequences are LNHNV and YYDKDF (reference sequence). CDR3 length equals 13 residues.

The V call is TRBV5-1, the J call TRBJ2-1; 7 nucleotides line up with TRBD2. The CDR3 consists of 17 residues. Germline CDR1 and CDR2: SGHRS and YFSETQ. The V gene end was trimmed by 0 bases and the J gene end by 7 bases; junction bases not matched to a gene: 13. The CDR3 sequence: CASSLGGASGVGNEQFF. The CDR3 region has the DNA TGCGCCAGCAGCTTGGGAGGGGCCAGCGGGGTTGGGAATGAGCAGTTCTTC.

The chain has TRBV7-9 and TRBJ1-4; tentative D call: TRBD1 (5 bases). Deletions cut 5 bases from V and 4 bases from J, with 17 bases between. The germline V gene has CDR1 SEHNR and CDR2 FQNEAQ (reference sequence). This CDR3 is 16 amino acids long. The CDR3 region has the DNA TGTGCCAGCAGCCAAAATTTGGCAGGGCGTAATGAAAAACTGTTTTTT. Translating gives CASSQNLAGRNEKLFF.

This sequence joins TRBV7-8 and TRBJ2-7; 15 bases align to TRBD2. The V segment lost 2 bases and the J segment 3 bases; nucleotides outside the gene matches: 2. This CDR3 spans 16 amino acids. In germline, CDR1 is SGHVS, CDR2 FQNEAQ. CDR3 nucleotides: TGTGCCAGCAGCTTATGGACTAGCGGGGGGGTCTACGAGCAGTACTTC. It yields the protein CASSLWTSGGVYEQYF. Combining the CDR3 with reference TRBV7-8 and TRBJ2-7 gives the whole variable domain GAGVSQSPRYKVAKRGQDVALRCDPISGHVSLFWYQQALGQGPEFLTYFQNEAQLDKSGLPSDRFFAERPEGSVSTLKIQRTQQEDSAVYLCASSLWTSGGVYEQYFGPGTRLTVT.

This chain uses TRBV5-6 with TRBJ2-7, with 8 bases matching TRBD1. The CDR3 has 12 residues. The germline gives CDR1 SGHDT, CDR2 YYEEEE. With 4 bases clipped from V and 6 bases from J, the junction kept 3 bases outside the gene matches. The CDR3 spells CASSPTGGEQYF. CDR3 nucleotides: TGTGCCAGCAGCCCAACAGGGGGCGAGCAGTACTTC.

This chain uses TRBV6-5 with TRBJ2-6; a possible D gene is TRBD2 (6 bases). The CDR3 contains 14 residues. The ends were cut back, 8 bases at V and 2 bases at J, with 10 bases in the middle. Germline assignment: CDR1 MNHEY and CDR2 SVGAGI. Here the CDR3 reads CASGRPAGANVLTF. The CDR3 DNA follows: TGTGCCAGCGGGAGGCCGGCTGGGGCCAACGTCCTGACTTTC.

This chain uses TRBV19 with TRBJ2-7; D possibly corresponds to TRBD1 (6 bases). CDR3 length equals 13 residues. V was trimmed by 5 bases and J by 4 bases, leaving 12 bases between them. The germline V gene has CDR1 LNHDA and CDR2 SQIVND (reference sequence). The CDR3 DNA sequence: TGTGCCAGTAGTCCAAGGACAGCTTACGAGCAGTACTTC. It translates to CASSPRTAYEQYF.

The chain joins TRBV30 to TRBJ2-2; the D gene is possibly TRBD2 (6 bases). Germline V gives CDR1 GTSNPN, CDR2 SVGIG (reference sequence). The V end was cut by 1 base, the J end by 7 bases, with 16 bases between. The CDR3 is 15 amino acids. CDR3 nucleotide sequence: TGTGCCTGGAGTGCGGGGCTAGCCGGGGGCGGGGAGCTGTTTTTT. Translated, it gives CAWSAGLAGGGELFF. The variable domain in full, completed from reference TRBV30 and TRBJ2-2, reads SQTIHQWPATLVQPVGSPLSLECTVEGTSNPNLYWYRQAAGRGLQLLFYSVGIGQISSEVPQNLSASRPQDRQFILSSKKLLLSDSGFYLCAWSAGLAGGGELFFGEGSRLTVL.

The CDR3 region has the DNA TGCGCCAGCAGCCTAGAATCGGATACGCAGTATTTT. Protein sequence: CASSLESDTQYF. The chain employs TRBV5-1 and TRBJ2-3; no definite D call. Germline CDR1 and CDR2: SGHRS and YFSETQ. This CDR3 has 12 residues. V was shortened by 4 bases and J by 6 bases, with 9 bases between the two germline ends.

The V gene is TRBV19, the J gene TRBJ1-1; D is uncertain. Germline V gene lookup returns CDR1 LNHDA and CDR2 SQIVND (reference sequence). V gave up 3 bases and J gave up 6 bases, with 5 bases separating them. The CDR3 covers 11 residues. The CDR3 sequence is CASSMFPEAFF. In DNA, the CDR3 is TGTGCCAGTAGTATGTTCCCTGAAGCTTTCTTT. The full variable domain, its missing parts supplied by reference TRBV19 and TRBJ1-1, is DGGITQSPKYLFRKEGQNVTLSCEQNLNHDAMYWYRQDPGQGLRLIYYSQIVNDFQKGDIAEGYSVSREKKESFPLTVTSAQKNPTAFYLCASSMFPEAFFGQGTRLTVV.

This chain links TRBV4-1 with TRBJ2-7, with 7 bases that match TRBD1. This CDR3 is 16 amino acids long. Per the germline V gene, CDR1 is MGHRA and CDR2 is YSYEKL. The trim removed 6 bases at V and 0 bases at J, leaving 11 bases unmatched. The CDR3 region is CASSQRPGQSSYEQYF. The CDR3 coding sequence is TGCGCCAGCAGTCAAAGACCGGGACAGAGCTCCTACGAGCAGTACTTC.

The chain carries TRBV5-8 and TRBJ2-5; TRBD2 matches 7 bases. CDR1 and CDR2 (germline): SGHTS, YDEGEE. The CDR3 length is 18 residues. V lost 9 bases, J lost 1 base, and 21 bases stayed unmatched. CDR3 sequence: CAISFWGGGPGPQETQYF. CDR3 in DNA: TGTGCCATCTCGTTTTGGGGGGGAGGACCGGGACCCCAAGAGACCCAGTACTTC.

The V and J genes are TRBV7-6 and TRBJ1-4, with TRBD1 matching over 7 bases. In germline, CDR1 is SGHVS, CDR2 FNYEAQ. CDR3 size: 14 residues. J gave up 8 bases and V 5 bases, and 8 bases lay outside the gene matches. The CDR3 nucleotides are TGTGCCAGCAGCCCCGGGACAGTTTCCGAAAAACTGTTTTTT. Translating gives CASSPGTVSEKLFF.